Listed below are T cell receptor beta chains from one sample, sequenced in a study of blood T cell repertoires in COVID-19. Clones were sequenced by immunoSEQ multiplex PCR, and TCRdb holds only the in-frame ones, with some missing. The profile shows around 470,000 clones, roughly 91% of them singletons. The sample comprised PBMCs or T cells enriched from blood (not recorded which). The receptors originated from a man between 18 and 35 years old who had recovered from COVID-19. Both conserved end residues are part of each CDR3. D genes are given only for firm matches. The size of a clone is reported for some rows only, either as once, few or many, or as a class for expanded clones.

abundance: few
v_gene: TRBV19
d_gene: -
j_gene: TRBJ1-1
CDR3nt: TGTGCCAGTAGTATAGTATACCACTACGGCACTGAAGCTTTCTTT
CDR3aa: CASSIVYHYGTEAFF

abundance: -
v_gene: TRBV11-2
d_gene: -
j_gene: TRBJ1-3
CDR3nt: TGTGCCAGCAGCTTCAATCATCAGGGTTCTGGAAACACCATATATTTT
CDR3aa: CASSFNHQGSGNTIYF

abundance: -
v_gene: TRBV5-1
d_gene: TRBD2
j_gene: TRBJ2-7
CDR3nt: TGCGCCAGCAGCCACACTAGCGGGCCTTACGAGCAGTACTTC
CDR3aa: CASSHTSGPYEQYF

abundance: once
v_gene: TRBV27
d_gene: -
j_gene: TRBJ2-1
CDR3nt: TGTGCCAGCAGTTTGGGGGGGCCTTACAATGAGCAGTTCTTC
CDR3aa: CASSLGGPYNEQFF

abundance: -
v_gene: TRBV5-1
d_gene: TRBD1
j_gene: TRBJ1-2
CDR3nt: TGCGCCAGCAGCTTGGTTACAGGGGGCGCGGAAGGCTACACCTTC
CDR3aa: CASSLVTGGAEGYTF

abundance: -
v_gene: TRBV5-1
d_gene: -
j_gene: TRBJ1-5
CDR3nt: TGCGCCAGCAGCTTGGCCGAGTATCAGCCCCAGCATTTT
CDR3aa: CASSLAEYQPQHF

abundance: -
v_gene: TRBV18
d_gene: -
j_gene: TRBJ1-5
CDR3nt: TGTGCCAGCTCCCTCGAGTATAGCAATCAGCCCCAGCATTTT
CDR3aa: CASSLEYSNQPQHF

abundance: -
v_gene: TRBV3-1/TRBV3-2
d_gene: -
j_gene: TRBJ1-6
CDR3nt: TGTGCCAGCAGCCAAGTACAGCTTTCACCCCTCCACTTT
CDR3aa: CASSQVQLSPLHF

abundance: -
v_gene: TRBV4-1
d_gene: TRBD2
j_gene: TRBJ2-1
CDR3nt: TGCGCCAGCAGCCCCGGGACTAGCGGAGCCTCGGGCAATGAGCAGTTCTTC
CDR3aa: CASSPGTSGASGNEQFF

abundance: -
v_gene: TRBV28
d_gene: -
j_gene: TRBJ1-2
CDR3nt: TGTGCCAGCAGTTCCCAGGGTGGCGGCTACACCTTC
CDR3aa: CASSSQGGGYTF

abundance: -
v_gene: TRBV5-1
d_gene: TRBD1
j_gene: TRBJ2-1
CDR3nt: TGCGCCAGCAGCGAGACAGGGGCCTCCTCCTACAATGAGCAGTTCTTC
CDR3aa: CASSETGASSYNEQFF

abundance: -
v_gene: TRBV30
d_gene: TRBD2
j_gene: TRBJ2-1
CDR3nt: TGTGCCTGGAGCGCCGGGACTAGAAACAATGAGCAGTTCTTC
CDR3aa: CAWSAGTRNNEQFF

abundance: -
v_gene: TRBV28
d_gene: -
j_gene: TRBJ1-4
CDR3nt: TGTGCCAGCAGTTTTATTGCAACTAATGAAAAACTGTTTTTT
CDR3aa: CASSFIATNEKLFF

abundance: -
v_gene: TRBV27
d_gene: TRBD1
j_gene: TRBJ1-1
CDR3nt: TGTGCCAGCGGACAGGAGAACACTGAAGCTTTCTTT
CDR3aa: CASGQENTEAFF

abundance: -
v_gene: TRBV19
d_gene: -
j_gene: TRBJ1-1
CDR3nt: TGTGCCAGTAGTGACGGGATTTTGAACACTGAAGCTTTCTTT
CDR3aa: CASSDGILNTEAFF

abundance: -
v_gene: TRBV15
d_gene: -
j_gene: TRBJ1-2
CDR3nt: TGTGCCACCAGCAGAATCCCCCTAACAGATTCTACTAACTATGGCTACACCTTC
CDR3aa: CATSRIPLTDSTNYGYTF

abundance: -
v_gene: TRBV27
d_gene: TRBD2
j_gene: TRBJ2-2
CDR3nt: TGTGCCAGCAGTTTGGCGGGGGGGCCTCCCGGGGAGCTGTTTTTT
CDR3aa: CASSLAGGPPGELFF

abundance: -
v_gene: TRBV6-5
d_gene: -
j_gene: TRBJ2-5
CDR3nt: TGTGCCAGCAGTTACAGCGGTCGGGAGACCCAGTACTTC
CDR3aa: CASSYSGRETQYF

abundance: -
v_gene: TRBV19
d_gene: TRBD1
j_gene: TRBJ2-5
CDR3nt: TGTGCCAGTAGCGACAGGGGGCTAGGGGAGACCCAGTACTTC
CDR3aa: CASSDRGLGETQYF

abundance: few
v_gene: TRBV6-5
d_gene: TRBD1
j_gene: TRBJ1-2
CDR3nt: TGTGCCAGCAGAGGACAGGGGGCGGAGGGCTACACCTTC
CDR3aa: CASRGQGAEGYTF

abundance: -
v_gene: TRBV7-6
d_gene: TRBD2
j_gene: TRBJ2-7
CDR3nt: TGTGCCAGCAGCTTAGTGACCGCTTTCGGGACTAGCTCCTACGAGCAGTACTTC
CDR3aa: CASSLVTAFGTSSYEQYF

abundance: -
v_gene: TRBV7-6
d_gene: TRBD2
j_gene: TRBJ2-5
CDR3nt: TGTGCCAGCAGCCGCACTAGCGGGGGGGCCGGTGAGACCCAGTACTTC
CDR3aa: CASSRTSGGAGETQYF